Here is one TCR beta chain with its context. The CDR3 sequence is 15 residues long. Trimming removed 1 base from V and 3 bases from J; junction bases left unmatched: 2. CDR1 is SGHNT, CDR2 YENEEA, per germline. This sample is part of a study of blood T cell repertoires in COVID-19. Study in general: PBMCs, B-cell-depleted T cells, or T cells were the source of the cDNA or gDNA that made up the material.

Some clones are missing from TCRdb's copy, which holds only in-frame ones; the method was immunoSEQ multiplex PCR. Among about 68,000 clones listed, approximately 90% were seen once. The chain couples TRBV11-3 to TRBJ2-2; 7 bases map to TRBD2. The origin of this receptor is a human donor in a cohort sampled during active COVID-19. Sequenced: peripheral blood. The CDR3 region is CASSLGGGDTGELFF. DNA for the CDR3: TGTGCCAGCAGCTTAGGCGGGGGAGACACCGGGGAGCTGTTTTTT.